The subject of this entry is one TCR beta chain. This specimen belongs to a study of human versus mouse CDR3 diversity and MHC coevolution. Profiled with immunoSEQ multiplex PCR; TCRdb holds only in-frame clones, not every one. The sample records about 83,000 clones, under 95% being singletons. The sequencing input was naive CD4+ T cells from blood. The subset denotes: CD45RO-negative CD62L-positive naive CD4 T cells. The TCR was taken from a person aged 30 to 70 in good health.

The CDR3 sequence is CAWTSGSNTGELFF. DNA of the CDR3: TGTGCCTGGACTAGCGGGAGCAACACCGGGGAGCTGTTTTTT. The chain carries TRBV30 and TRBJ2-2; TRBD2 matches at 10 bases. The germline V gene encodes CDR1 GTSNPN and CDR2 SVGIG (reference sequence). CDR3 length: 14 residues. V was pared by 4 bases and J by 2 bases, with 1 base of the junction left unmatched.